This T cell receptor (beta chain) was identified during a study of blood T cell repertoires in COVID-19. As for the study in general: The origin of the acute and convalescent COVID-19 samples was the United States, Italy and Spain. T cells, B-cell-depleted T cells, or PBMCs provided the cDNA or gDNA that served as material.

Original methodology: How many nucleated cells were present was estimated from reference gene primer amplification. Using immunoSEQ multiplex PCR, the repertoire was profiled, and TCRdb retains in-frame clones only, with some absent. The DNA was the basis for D and trimming; V, J and clone size are from that table. The table lists fewer than 700,000 clones, less than 90% of them singletons. Trimming pared 10 bases from V and 3 bases from J, leaving 18 bases between. This CDR3 spans 14 amino acids. Germline-derived CDR1 and CDR2 are WSHSY and SAAADI. It was during active infection that Seattle patients were enrolled and then longitudinally followed.

This TCR was sampled from a woman between 50 and 59 years old with COVID-19, enrolled during active disease. The sample comprised peripheral blood. This rearrangement joins TRBV10-2 to TRBJ1-2, with unresolved D. The CDR3 protein is CAIHSGLWDYGYTF. The CDR3 DNA is TGCGCCATACATAGCGGGCTCTGGGACTATGGCTACACCTTC.